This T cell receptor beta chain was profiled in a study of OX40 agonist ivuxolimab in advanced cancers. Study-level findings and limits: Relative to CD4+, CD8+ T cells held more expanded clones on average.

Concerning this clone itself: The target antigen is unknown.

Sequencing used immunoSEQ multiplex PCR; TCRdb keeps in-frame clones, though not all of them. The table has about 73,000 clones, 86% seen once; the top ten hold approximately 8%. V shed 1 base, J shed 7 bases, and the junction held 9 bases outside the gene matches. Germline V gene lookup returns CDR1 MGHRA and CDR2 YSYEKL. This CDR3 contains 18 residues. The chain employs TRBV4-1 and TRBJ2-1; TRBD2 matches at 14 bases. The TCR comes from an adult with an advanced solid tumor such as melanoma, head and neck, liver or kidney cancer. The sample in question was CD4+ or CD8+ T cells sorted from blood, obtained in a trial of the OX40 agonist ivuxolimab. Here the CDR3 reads CASSQARGLAGEGNEQFF. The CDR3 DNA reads TGCGCCAGCAGCCAAGCGCGGGGACTAGCGGGGGAAGGGAATGAGCAGTTCTTC.